This is a list of T cell receptor beta chains from one sample in a study of low-dose radiotherapy and immunotherapy resistance in tumors. TCRdb re-analysed the reads in MiXCR, keeping a single row per CDR3 protein. The sample has under 90,000 distinct CDR3 sequences; 15% to 20% are singletons. Sequences were derived from PBMCs, sampled after low-dose radiotherapy plus immunotherapy. The receptors originated from a male donor with prostate cancer. Each CDR3 is given with its conserved first and last residue. D genes are given only for firm matches. The size entry is marked missing in some rows and otherwise reads once, few, many or a size class.

V gene: TRBV9; J gene: TRBJ2-1; D gene: TRBD2; clone size: NA; CDR3 protein: CASSVAASGSGEQFF; CDR3 DNA: TGTGCCAGCAGCGTAGCGGCTAGCGGGAGTGGTGAGCAGTTCTTC
V gene: TRBV10-3; J gene: TRBJ2-7; D gene: TRBD1; clone size: many; CDR3 protein: CAINEGARDEQYF; CDR3 DNA: TGTGCCATCAATGAGGGGGCGCGGGACGAGCAGTACTTC
V gene: TRBV5-1; J gene: TRBJ2-2; D gene: TRBD1; clone size: many; CDR3 protein: CASSRGQRAGELFF; CDR3 DNA: TGCGCCAGCAGCCGGGGACAGCGTGCCGGGGAGCTGTTTTTT
V gene: TRBV10-3; J gene: TRBJ1-1; D gene: NA; clone size: many; CDR3 protein: CATSPVTGKNTEAFF; CDR3 DNA: TGTGCCACCTCCCCGGTTACGGGGAAGAACACTGAAGCTTTCTTT
V gene: TRBV28; J gene: TRBJ1-5; D gene: TRBD1; clone size: many; CDR3 protein: CASSKQGAAGQPQHF; CDR3 DNA: TGTGCCAGCAGTAAACAGGGGGCGGCCGGTCAGCCCCAGCATTTT
V gene: TRBV7-2; J gene: TRBJ1-5; D gene: NA; clone size: NA; CDR3 protein: CASSQFGHDPNQPQHF; CDR3 DNA: TGTGCCAGCAGCCAATTCGGACACGATCCTAATCAGCCCCAGCATTTT
V gene: TRBV20-1; J gene: TRBJ2-3; D gene: NA; clone size: many; CDR3 protein: CSASLAASTDTQYF; CDR3 DNA: TGCAGTGCTAGTCTGGCGGCCAGCACAGATACGCAGTATTTT
V gene: TRBV3-1; J gene: TRBJ1-6; D gene: NA; clone size: many; CDR3 protein: CASSQEPRDRPYNSPLHF; CDR3 DNA: TGTGCCAGCAGCCAAGAGCCTCGAGACAGGCCGTATAATTCACCCCTCCACTTT
V gene: TRBV27; J gene: TRBJ1-2; D gene: NA; clone size: NA; CDR3 protein: CASRVLGQGSYGYTF; CDR3 DNA: TGTGCCAGCAGAGTACTAGGTCAAGGGTCTTATGGCTACACCTTC
V gene: TRBV19; J gene: TRBJ2-1; D gene: NA; clone size: many; CDR3 protein: CASSLGDRYNEQFF; CDR3 DNA: TGTGCCAGTAGTCTAGGAGACCGGTACAATGAGCAGTTCTTC
V gene: TRBV7-9; J gene: TRBJ2-7; D gene: TRBD2; clone size: many; CDR3 protein: CASSREREIYEQYF; CDR3 DNA: TGTGCCAGCAGCAGAGAGCGGGAGATCTACGAGCAGTACTTC
V gene: TRBV5-1; J gene: TRBJ2-2; D gene: NA; clone size: many; CDR3 protein: CASSYSIRGELFF; CDR3 DNA: TGCGCCAGCAGCTACAGTATTCGTGGGGAGCTGTTTTTT
V gene: TRBV27; J gene: TRBJ2-1; D gene: TRBD2; clone size: few; CDR3 protein: CASSPLGSGGLGGQFF; CDR3 DNA: TGTGCCAGCAGTCCCCTGGGTAGCGGGGGACTAGGCGGGCAGTTCTTC
V gene: TRBV29-1; J gene: TRBJ1-2; D gene: NA; clone size: once; CDR3 protein: CSLGGDGYTF; CDR3 DNA: TGCAGCCTTGGGGGAGATGGCTACACCTTC
V gene: TRBV20-1; J gene: TRBJ1-2; D gene: TRBD1; clone size: many; CDR3 protein: CSASLGQGSGYTF; CDR3 DNA: TGCAGTGCTAGCCTGGGACAGGGATCTGGCTACACCTTC
V gene: TRBV20-1; J gene: TRBJ2-3; D gene: NA; clone size: many; CDR3 protein: CSARRRDWGTDTQYF; CDR3 DNA: TGCAGTGCTAGGCGACGGGATTGGGGCACAGATACGCAGTATTTT
V gene: TRBV7-2; J gene: TRBJ2-3; D gene: NA; clone size: many; CDR3 protein: CASSLAGSGSTDTQYF; CDR3 DNA: TGTGCCAGCAGCTTAGCGGGCAGCGGGTCCACAGATACGCAGTATTTT
V gene: TRBV7-9; J gene: TRBJ2-7; D gene: NA; clone size: many; CDR3 protein: CASSFPGPTYEQYF; CDR3 DNA: TGTGCCAGCAGCTTTCCGGGACCGACCTACGAGCAGTACTTC
V gene: TRBV7-2; J gene: TRBJ2-7; D gene: TRBD2; clone size: many; CDR3 protein: CASSLEYVARTSARTYEQYF; CDR3 DNA: TGTGCCAGCAGCTTAGAATACGTCGCGAGGACTAGCGCCAGGACCTACGAGCAGTACTTC
V gene: TRBV5-1; J gene: TRBJ2-2; D gene: NA; clone size: many; CDR3 protein: CASSPGALSGELFF; CDR3 DNA: TGCGCCAGCAGCCCAGGGGCCCTCAGCGGGGAGCTGTTTTTT
V gene: TRBV5-5; J gene: TRBJ2-1; D gene: NA; clone size: many; CDR3 protein: CASSRYRDYNEQFF; CDR3 DNA: TGTGCCAGCAGCAGATACAGAGACTACAATGAGCAGTTCTTC
V gene: TRBV25-1; J gene: TRBJ1-5; D gene: NA; clone size: many; CDR3 protein: CASGYGSSNQPQHF; CDR3 DNA: TGTGCCAGCGGTTATGGGTCGAGCAATCAGCCCCAGCATTTT
V gene: TRBV28; J gene: TRBJ2-3; D gene: TRBD2; clone size: many; CDR3 protein: CASSSPGLGPFTDTQYF; CDR3 DNA: TGTGCCAGCAGTTCCCCGGGACTAGGCCCCTTCACAGATACGCAGTATTTT
V gene: TRBV14; J gene: TRBJ2-7; D gene: NA; clone size: NA; CDR3 protein: CASSQGPLPAESCF; CDR3 DNA: TGTGCCAGCAGCCAAGGACCGTTGCCGGCCGAGTCGTGCTTC
V gene: TRBV4-2; J gene: TRBJ2-2; D gene: NA; clone size: many; CDR3 protein: CASSQEFRAGELFF; CDR3 DNA: TGTGCCAGCAGCCAAGAATTCAGGGCAGGGGAGCTGTTTTTT
V gene: TRBV28; J gene: TRBJ1-3; D gene: NA; clone size: many; CDR3 protein: CASSLPDSFGNTIYF; CDR3 DNA: TGTGCCAGCAGTTTGCCCGACAGTTTCGGAAACACCATATATTTT
V gene: TRBV29-1; J gene: TRBJ1-1; D gene: NA; clone size: many; CDR3 protein: CSAQNQGEAFF; CDR3 DNA: TGCAGCGCCCAGAACCAGGGGGAAGCTTTCTTT
V gene: TRBV14; J gene: TRBJ2-7; D gene: NA; clone size: many; CDR3 protein: CASSQGRGDFYEQYF; CDR3 DNA: TGTGCCAGCAGCCAAGGGAGAGGGGACTTCTACGAGCAGTACTTC
V gene: TRBV5-1; J gene: TRBJ2-3; D gene: TRBD2; clone size: many; CDR3 protein: CASSLDGGRSTDTQYF; CDR3 DNA: TGTGCCAGCAGCTTGGACGGCGGGAGGAGCACAGATACGCAGTATTTT
V gene: TRBV6-5; J gene: TRBJ2-3; D gene: TRBD2; clone size: many; CDR3 protein: CASSSGLAGLTDTQYF; CDR3 DNA: TGTGCCAGCAGTTCCGGACTAGCGGGACTCACAGATACGCAGTATTTT
V gene: TRBV19; J gene: TRBJ1-2; D gene: TRBD1; clone size: many; CDR3 protein: CASSLDVQGRGGYTF; CDR3 DNA: TGTGCCAGTAGCCTAGACGTACAGGGGCGGGGTGGCTACACCTTC
V gene: TRBV19; J gene: TRBJ2-6; D gene: NA; clone size: many; CDR3 protein: CASSGTGSGANVLTF; CDR3 DNA: TGTGCCAGTAGTGGAACAGGGTCTGGGGCCAACGTCCTGACTTTC
V gene: TRBV5-5; J gene: TRBJ2-2; D gene: TRBD1; clone size: many; CDR3 protein: CASSLAGGARTGELFF; CDR3 DNA: TGTGCCAGCAGCTTGGCAGGGGGCGCGAGGACCGGGGAGCTGTTTTTT
V gene: TRBV4-2; J gene: TRBJ1-6; D gene: TRBD1; clone size: many; CDR3 protein: CASSQGTGTATSPLHF; CDR3 DNA: TGTGCCAGCAGCCAAGGAACCGGGACAGCTACTTCACCCCTCCACTTT
V gene: TRBV3-1; J gene: TRBJ2-7; D gene: TRBD2; clone size: many; CDR3 protein: CASSQDIPLAGVSVQYF; CDR3 DNA: TGTGCCAGCAGCCAAGACATCCCACTAGCGGGAGTTTCCGTGCAGTACTTC
V gene: TRBV7-2; J gene: TRBJ2-1; D gene: NA; clone size: many; CDR3 protein: CASTWDTGSHNEQFF; CDR3 DNA: TGTGCCAGCACCTGGGACACAGGAAGCCACAATGAGCAGTTCTTC
V gene: TRBV28; J gene: TRBJ2-7; D gene: TRBD2; clone size: NA; CDR3 protein: CAITAGSFEQYF; CDR3 DNA: TGTGCCATTACAGCGGGATCCTTCGAGCAGTACTTC
V gene: TRBV7-9; J gene: TRBJ1-1; D gene: TRBD1; clone size: many; CDR3 protein: CASSPGQGAYTEAFF; CDR3 DNA: TGTGCCAGCAGCCCGGGACAGGGTGCCTACACTGAAGCTTTCTTT
V gene: TRBV28; J gene: TRBJ2-7; D gene: NA; clone size: NA; CDR3 protein: CASTRAFSYEQYF; CDR3 DNA: TGTGCCAGCACTCGGGCTTTCTCCTACGAGCAGTACTTC
V gene: TRBV2; J gene: TRBJ2-2; D gene: TRBD2; clone size: NA; CDR3 protein: CASSATSGNTGELFF; CDR3 DNA: TGTGCCAGCAGTGCGACTAGCGGGAACACCGGGGAGCTGTTTTTT
V gene: TRBV3-1; J gene: TRBJ1-5; D gene: TRBD1; clone size: few; CDR3 protein: CATSPGGQQPQHF; CDR3 DNA: TGTGCCACCTCCCCAGGGGGTCAACAGCCCCAGCATTTT
V gene: TRBV4-2; J gene: TRBJ1-3; D gene: NA; clone size: NA; CDR3 protein: CASSLEAGSHSGNTIYF; CDR3 DNA: TGTGCCAGCAGCCTGGAGGCCGGGAGCCACTCTGGAAACACCATATATTTT
V gene: TRBV28; J gene: TRBJ1-5; D gene: NA; clone size: many; CDR3 protein: CASSLMRGDGNQPQHF; CDR3 DNA: TGTGCCAGCAGTTTAATGAGGGGGGATGGAAATCAGCCCCAGCATTTT
V gene: TRBV28; J gene: TRBJ2-1; D gene: NA; clone size: NA; CDR3 protein: CAGSSAHEQFF; CDR3 DNA: TGTGCCGGCTCTAGCGCCCATGAGCAGTTCTTC
V gene: TRBV7-2; J gene: TRBJ2-5; D gene: TRBD2; clone size: NA; CDR3 protein: CASSLRLAGGQETQYF; CDR3 DNA: TGTGCCAGCAGCTTAAGACTAGCGGGAGGTCAAGAGACCCAGTACTTC
V gene: TRBV4-1; J gene: TRBJ2-7; D gene: TRBD1; clone size: many; CDR3 protein: CASSQGQGVGEQYF; CDR3 DNA: TGCGCCAGCAGCCAAGGGCAGGGGGTGGGCGAGCAGTACTTC
V gene: TRBV7-9; J gene: TRBJ2-3; D gene: TRBD2; clone size: NA; CDR3 protein: CASSHGLAGDLDTQYF; CDR3 DNA: TGTGCCAGCAGCCATGGACTAGCGGGAGATCTAGATACGCAGTATTTT
V gene: TRBV18; J gene: TRBJ2-5; D gene: TRBD1; clone size: NA; CDR3 protein: CASSLRRQGDQETQYF; CDR3 DNA: TGTGCCAGCTCACTACGTCGACAGGGGGATCAAGAGACCCAGTACTTC
V gene: TRBV28; J gene: TRBJ2-6; D gene: NA; clone size: many; CDR3 protein: CASSRIRGGSGANVLTF; CDR3 DNA: TGTGCCAGCAGCCGTATTAGAGGTGGCTCTGGGGCCAACGTCCTGACTTTC
V gene: TRBV7-2; J gene: TRBJ2-7; D gene: NA; clone size: many; CDR3 protein: CASSTGVYGSSYEQYF; CDR3 DNA: TGTGCCAGCAGCACGGGGGTCTACGGGAGCTCCTACGAGCAGTACTTC
V gene: TRBV7-2; J gene: TRBJ2-1; D gene: NA; clone size: many; CDR3 protein: CASAFGGAAGRDEQFF; CDR3 DNA: TGTGCCAGCGCGTTTGGGGGGGCGGCGGGAAGGGATGAGCAGTTCTTC
V gene: TRBV28; J gene: TRBJ1-4; D gene: NA; clone size: many; CDR3 protein: CASSSPSTNEKLFF; CDR3 DNA: TGTGCCAGCAGTTCCCCATCAACTAATGAAAAACTGTTTTTT
V gene: TRBV12-3/TRBV12-4; J gene: TRBJ2-1; D gene: TRBD1; clone size: NA; CDR3 protein: CASSFSPGTGGEQFF; CDR3 DNA: TGTGCCAGCAGTTTTAGTCCGGGGACAGGCGGTGAGCAGTTCTTC
V gene: TRBV4-3; J gene: TRBJ2-7; D gene: NA; clone size: NA; CDR3 protein: CASSQQGGYEQYF; CDR3 DNA: TGCGCCAGCAGCCAACAGGGCGGCTACGAGCAGTACTTC
V gene: TRBV9; J gene: TRBJ1-1; D gene: NA; clone size: NA; CDR3 protein: CASSGGATEAFF; CDR3 DNA: TGTGCCAGCAGCGGCGGGGCCACTGAAGCTTTCTTT
V gene: TRBV12-3/TRBV12-4; J gene: TRBJ2-5; D gene: NA; clone size: many; CDR3 protein: CASSPWGRGNQETQYF; CDR3 DNA: TGTGCCAGCAGTCCGTGGGGACGTGGGAACCAAGAGACCCAGTACTTC
V gene: TRBV1; J gene: TRBJ2-1; D gene: NA; clone size: many; CDR3 protein: CTSSQDQGRGDEQFF; CDR3 DNA: TGCACCAGCAGCCAAGACCAAGGGAGGGGGGATGAGCAGTTCTTC